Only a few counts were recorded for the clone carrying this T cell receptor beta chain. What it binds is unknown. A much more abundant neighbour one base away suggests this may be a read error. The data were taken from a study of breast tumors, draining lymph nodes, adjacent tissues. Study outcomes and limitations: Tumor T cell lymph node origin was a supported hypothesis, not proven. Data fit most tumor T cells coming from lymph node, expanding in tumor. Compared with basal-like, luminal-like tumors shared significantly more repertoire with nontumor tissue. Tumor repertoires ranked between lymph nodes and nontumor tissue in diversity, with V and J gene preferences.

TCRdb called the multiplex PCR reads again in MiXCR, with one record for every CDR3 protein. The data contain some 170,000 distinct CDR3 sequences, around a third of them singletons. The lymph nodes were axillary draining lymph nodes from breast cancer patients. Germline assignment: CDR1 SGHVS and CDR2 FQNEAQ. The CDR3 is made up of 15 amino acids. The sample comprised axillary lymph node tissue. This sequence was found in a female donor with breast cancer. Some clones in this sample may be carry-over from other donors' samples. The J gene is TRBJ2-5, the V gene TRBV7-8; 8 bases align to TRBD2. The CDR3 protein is CASSPRGGRQETQHF. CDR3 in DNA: TGTGCCAGCAGCCCCCGGGGGGGGCGACAAGAGACCCAGCACTTC.